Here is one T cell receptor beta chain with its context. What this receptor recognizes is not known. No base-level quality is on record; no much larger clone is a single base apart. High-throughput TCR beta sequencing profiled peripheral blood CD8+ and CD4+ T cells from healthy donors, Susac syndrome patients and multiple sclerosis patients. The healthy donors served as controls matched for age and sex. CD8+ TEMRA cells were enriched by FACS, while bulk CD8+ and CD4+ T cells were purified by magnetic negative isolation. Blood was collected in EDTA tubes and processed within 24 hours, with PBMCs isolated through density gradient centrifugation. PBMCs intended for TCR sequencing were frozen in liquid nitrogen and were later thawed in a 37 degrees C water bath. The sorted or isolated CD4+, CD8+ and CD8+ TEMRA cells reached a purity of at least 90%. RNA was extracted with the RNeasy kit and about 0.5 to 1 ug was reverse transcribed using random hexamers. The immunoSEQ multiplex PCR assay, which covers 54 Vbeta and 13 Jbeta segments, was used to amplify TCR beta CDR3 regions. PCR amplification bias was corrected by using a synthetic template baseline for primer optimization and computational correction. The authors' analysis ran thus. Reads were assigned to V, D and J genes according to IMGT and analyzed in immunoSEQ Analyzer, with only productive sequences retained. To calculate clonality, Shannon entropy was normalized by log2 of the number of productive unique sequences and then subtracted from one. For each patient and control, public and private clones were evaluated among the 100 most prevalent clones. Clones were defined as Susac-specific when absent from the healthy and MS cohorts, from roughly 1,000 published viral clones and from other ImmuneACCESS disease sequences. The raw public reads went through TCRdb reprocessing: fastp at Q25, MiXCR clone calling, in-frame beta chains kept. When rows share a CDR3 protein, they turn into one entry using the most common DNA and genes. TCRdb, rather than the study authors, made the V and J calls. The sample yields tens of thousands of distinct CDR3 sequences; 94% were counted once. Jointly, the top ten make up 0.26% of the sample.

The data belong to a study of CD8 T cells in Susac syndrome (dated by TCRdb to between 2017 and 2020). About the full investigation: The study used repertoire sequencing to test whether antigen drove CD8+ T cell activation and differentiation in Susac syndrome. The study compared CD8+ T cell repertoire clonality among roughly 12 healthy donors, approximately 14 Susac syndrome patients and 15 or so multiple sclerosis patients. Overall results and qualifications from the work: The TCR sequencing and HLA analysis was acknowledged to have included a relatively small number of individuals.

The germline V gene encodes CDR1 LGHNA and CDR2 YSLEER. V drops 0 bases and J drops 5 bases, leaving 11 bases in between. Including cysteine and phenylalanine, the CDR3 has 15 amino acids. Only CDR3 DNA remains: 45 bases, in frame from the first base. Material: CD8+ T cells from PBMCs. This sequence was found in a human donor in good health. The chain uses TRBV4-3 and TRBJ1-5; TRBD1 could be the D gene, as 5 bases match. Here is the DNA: TGCGCCAGCAGCCAAGATCAGGGTCGGGATCAGCCCCAGCATTTT. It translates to CASSQDQGRDQPQHF.